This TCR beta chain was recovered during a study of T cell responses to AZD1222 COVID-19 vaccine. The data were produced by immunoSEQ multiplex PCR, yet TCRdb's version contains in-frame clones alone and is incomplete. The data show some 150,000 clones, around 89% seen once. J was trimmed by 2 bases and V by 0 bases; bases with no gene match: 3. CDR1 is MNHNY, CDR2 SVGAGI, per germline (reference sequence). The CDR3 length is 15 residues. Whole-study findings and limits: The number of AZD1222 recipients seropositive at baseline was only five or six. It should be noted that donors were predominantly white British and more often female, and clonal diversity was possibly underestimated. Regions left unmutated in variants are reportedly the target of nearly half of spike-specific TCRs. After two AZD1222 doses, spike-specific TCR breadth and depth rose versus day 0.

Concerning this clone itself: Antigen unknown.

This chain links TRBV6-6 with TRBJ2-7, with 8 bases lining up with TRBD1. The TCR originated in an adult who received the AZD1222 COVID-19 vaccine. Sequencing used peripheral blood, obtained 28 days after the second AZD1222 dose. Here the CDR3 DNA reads TGTGCCAGCAGTTACTCGGGACAGGAGACCTACGAGCAGTACTTC. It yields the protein CASSYSGQETYEQYF.